A single sample gave rise to the 5 T cell receptor beta chains below, sequenced in a study of response to subunit inactivated influenza vaccine. Each CDR3 protein is one row after TCRdb ran MiXCR on the RT-PCR reads. The table lists some 850,000 distinct CDR3 sequences, about 18% of them singletons. The sample here was PBMCs from blood, taken about 5 days after vaccination. The receptors derive from a man aged 50 to 60 who received an inactivated influenza vaccine.

This sequence joins TRBV9 and TRBJ2-2, with 10 bases fitting TRBD2. With V trimmed by 1 base and J by 6 bases, 9 bases remained unmatched. Per germline, CDR1 SGDLS and CDR2 YYNGEE. The CDR3 spans 17 residues. The CDR3: CASSVTAGGPRAGELFF. CDR3 DNA sequence: TGTGCCAGCAGCGTAACAGCGGGAGGGCCTCGGGCCGGGGAGCTGTTTTTT.

In its sample, this clonotype was seen a few times. The chain uses TRBV12-3 or TRBV12-4 and TRBJ2-1, with 7 bases that match TRBD1. V gave up 4 bases and J gave up 2 bases; unmatched junction bases: 8. This CDR3 is built from 16 residues. DNA for the CDR3: TGTGCCAGCAGTTCCCCAACAGGGGCGACCTACAATGAGCAGTTCTTC. Translation: CASSSPTGATYNEQFF.

The genes are TRBV28 and TRBJ2-5; D perhaps matches TRBD1 (9 bases). Germline assignment: CDR1 MDHEN and CDR2 SYDVKM. The V end was cut by 6 bases, the J end by 5 bases, with 19 bases between. The CDR3 sequence is 15 residues long. The CDR3 DNA reads as TGTGCCAGCAGGCCGGTTAGCGGGACAGGGGAGACCCAGTACTTC. Translation gives CASRPVSGTGETQYF.

This chain links TRBV28 with TRBJ2-1; 11 bases agree with TRBD2. Germline CDR1 MDHEN, CDR2 SYDVKM. J lost 4 bases, V lost 6 bases, and 5 bases had no gene match. This CDR3 is 15 amino acids long. The CDR3 coding sequence is TGTGCCAGCAGCGCACTAGCGGGAGAGTACAATGAGCAGTTCTTC. It yields the protein CASSALAGEYNEQFF.

The chain is built from TRBV25-1 and TRBJ2-1; no clear D. Trimming left V 5 bases short and J 9 bases short, with 11 bases between. Per the germline V gene, CDR1 is MGHDK and CDR2 is SYGVNS. This CDR3 contains 12 residues. The CDR3, as DNA: TGTGCCAGCAGTACAGATTGGGGTGAGCAGTTCTTC. Amino acids: CASSTDWGEQFF.